A single T cell receptor (beta chain) is shown here with its context. What it binds is not known. Naive CD8+ T cells were CD45RO-CCR7+CD27+CD95-. The data were obtained in a study of CXCR3-negative and CXCR3-positive naive CD8 T cells. Study as a whole: Total TRB output reached around 150 million reads, about 1.5 +/- 0.3 million per library.

UMI-labeled 5' RACE TRB cDNA libraries were prepared from the cells. TCRdb reprocessed the 5' RACE reads; each CDR3 protein has one entry and no DNA is given. The sample has roughly 93,000 distinct CDR3 sequences, and its top ten clones hold roughly 1.1%. General study results and limits: Greater hydrophobicity was found in TRB CDR3s of CXCR3-positive naive cells than of CXCR3-negative naive cells. Diversity was high in both naive subsets and much lower in memory cells.

The CDR3 extends over 16 amino acids. The germline V gene encodes CDR1 MNHEY and CDR2 SVGAGI. Input material: naive CXCR3+ CD8+ T cells from blood. Subset denoted: CD45RO-CCR7+CD27+CD95- naive CD8+ T cells expressing CXCR3 (TNR3+). The clonotype comes from a human donor in good health. Some clones in this sample may be carry-over from other donors' samples. The gene calls are TRBV6-5 and TRBJ2-5; there is no DNA to check the TCRdb D call of TRBD1. The CDR3 sequence is CASSYSGGRMVETQYF.